This TCR beta chain stems from a study of CD8+CD57+ T cells in acquired aplastic anemia (dated by TCRdb to 2017 to 2018). At the level of the whole study: DNA extracted from sorted CD4+ and CD8+ cells had a mean of roughly 3 ug, with a range of roughly 0.2 to 30 ug. CD8+CD57+ expansion was defined as a frequency above the mean frequency observed in healthy subjects. The study at large found these results: Although around 30 CD8+ CDR3 sequences were shared by patients and controls, these sequences appeared highly expressed in patients and within the immunodominant clones of patients. CD8+ Simpson's diversity did not differ significantly between patients and healthy controls (P=0.060).

Profiling of TCR beta VDJ combinations and CDR3 sequences used genomic DNA as the template. An Illumina HiSeq 2000 was the platform used for TCR repertoire sequencing. In the source study's methods: Repertoires were assessed using TRBV/TRBJ rearrangement plots, CDR3 size and DJ length profiles, and Simpson's diversity index. The immunodominant clone was defined as the most abundant DNA sequence in deep sequencing data. CDR3 amino acid sequences were screened for sharing across subjects and compared with published repertoires and the VDJdb database. Starting from the raw public reads, TCRdb applied fastp trimming at Q25, assembled clones with MiXCR and retained in-frame beta chains. Identical CDR3 proteins give one entry, which carries the most common genes and DNA. These V and J calls originate from TCRdb's pipeline instead of the authors' own analysis. The table for this sample lists 170,000 or so distinct CDR3 sequences; 48% of them were counted only once. The ten largest clonotypes hold 25% to 40% of the sample.

The sample holds many counts of this clonotype. This clone's antigen is unknown. Nothing much larger sits one base from this clone, and base qualities are not available. The patients picked for sequencing were ones in whom flow cytometry had shown an expansion of CD8+CD57+ cells. Severe acquired aplastic anemia was diagnosed in all patients according to International Study of Aplastic Anemia and Agranulocytosis and Camitta criteria. At the time blood was sampled, none of the patients had received any therapy. In this study, sorted CD4+ and CD8+ T cells from the blood of healthy subjects and of severe aplastic anemia patients had their TCR repertoires deep-sequenced. Patients were enrolled under clinicaltrials.gov protocols 00001620, 01623167, 00001397, 00071045, 00081523 and 00961064 in the USA. Ficoll-Paque density gradient centrifugation was used to isolate peripheral blood mononuclear cells. Before DNA was extracted, CD4+ and CD8+ T cells were sorted using either FACS or magnetic beads.

V loses 2 bases of germline sequence and J loses 0 bases, and the interval between the two ends is 9 bases. In the germline V gene, CDR1 corresponds to SGHVS and CDR2 to FQNEAQ. The CDR3 spans 15 residues, from the cysteine through the phenylalanine. Only the CDR3 portion is preserved as DNA: 45 bases, with reading frame beginning at the first base. This receptor was taken from a human donor with aplastic anemia. Sequencing was carried out using sorted CD4+, CD8+, or CD8+CD57+ T cells (not recorded which) from PBMCs. The chain uses TRBV7-8 and TRBJ2-3; confidence is insufficient to name the D gene. In nucleotides, the sequence is TGTGCCAGCAGCTTACTTATACCGAGCACAGATACGCAGTATTTT. Translated, it gives CASSLLIPSTDTQYF.